This T cell receptor beta chain derives from a study of cytomegalovirus exposure and HLA in healthy donors. Whole-study results and caveats: Some V segments could not be told apart, so they were left out, TRBV6-2 and TRBV6-3 among them. In a later analysis, productive TCRs from donors in an Asian-associated ancestry cluster reportedly carried fewer N-insertions than the cohort mean.

Per the germline V gene, CDR1 is LNHNV and CDR2 is YYDKDF (reference sequence). The V gene lost 3 bases and the J gene lost 8 bases, with 17 bases spanning the gap. This CDR3 is 15 amino acids long. Amplification used 60 Vbeta primers and 13 Jbeta primers. Assay: immunoSEQ multiplex PCR; the TCRdb copy retains only in-frame clones and omits some. In total, the table holds roughly 30,000 clones. Points on this clone: What it binds is not known.

The material sequenced was PBMCs. The clonotype was recovered from a female donor in good health and CMV-seronegative. The J gene is TRBJ2-1, the V gene TRBV15, with TRBD1 as a possible D gene (5 bases). The CDR3 DNA sequence: TGTGCCACCAGCAGGGATAGGGGAATCAGCGATGAGCAGTTCTTC. Its translation: CATSRDRGISDEQFF.